The 22 T cell receptor beta chains in this list originate from one sample, sequenced in a study of blood T cell repertoires in COVID-19. Data came from immunoSEQ multiplex PCR; TCRdb stores just in-frame clones and leaves some out. The sample consists of under 300,000 clones, roughly 81% of them appearing once. The sample was PBMCs or T cells enriched from blood (not recorded which). The receptors stem from a woman between 45 and 65 years old who had been exposed to COVID-19.

The V and J genes are TRBV12-2 and TRBJ2-7; TRBD2, as called in the table, went unchecked against the DNA. TRBV12-2 has pseudogene status. CDR3 length equals 18 residues. The chain's CDR3 is CASRILPRTSGDPYEQYF. CDR3 in DNA: TGTGCAAGTCGCATCCTTCCGAGGACTAGCGGGGACCCCTACGAGCAGTACTTC.

The genes are TRBV10-1 and TRBJ2-3; possible D gene TRBD1, 6 bases. Trimming shortened V by 4 bases and J by 3 bases, and 14 bases separated the two germline ends. This CDR3 spans 15 amino acids. The germline V gene encodes CDR1 WNHNN and CDR2 SYGVQD (reference sequence). The CDR3 nucleotides are TGCGCCAGCAGTGGGTCCAGGGGACGTACAGATACGCAGTATTTT. Protein: CASSGSRGRTDTQYF.

This chain uses TRBV9 with TRBJ1-1, with 10 nucleotides matching TRBD1. The CDR3 is made up of 15 amino acids. The J segment lost 3 bases and the V segment lost 4 bases, leaving 6 bases of the junction unmatched. CDR1 is SGDLS, CDR2 YYNGEE, per germline. In DNA form, the CDR3 reads TGTGCCAGCAGCACCGAAGGACAGGGGGACACTGAAGCTTTCTTT. Protein: CASSTEGQGDTEAFF.

The chain combines TRBV10-3 with TRBJ2-2; 9 bases map to TRBD2. Per germline, CDR1 ENHRY and CDR2 SYGVKD. Unmatched junction bases numbered 6, after V lost 6 bases and J lost 1 base. This CDR3 region has 16 residues. CDR3 nucleotide sequence: TGTGCCATCAGGAGGGTAGCGGGGGTGAACACCGGGGAGCTGTTTTTT. Translated: CAIRRVAGVNTGELFF.

V and J are TRBV7-2 and TRBJ2-7; 8 bases are shared with TRBD1. The trim removed 0 bases at V and 6 bases at J, leaving 10 bases unmatched. CDR3 length equals 16 residues. The germline CDR1 and CDR2 sequences are SGHTA and FQGNSA. The CDR3 DNA reads as TGTGCCAGCAGCTTAGCAGCAGGGGGCTGGAAAGGCGAGCAGTACTTC. It is translated as CASSLAAGGWKGEQYF.

This clone was counted only a few times. This chain connects TRBV7-2 to TRBJ1-5; TRBD1 is a possible D gene (5 bases). This CDR3 has 15 residues. The germline V and J ends were trimmed by 1 base and 7 bases, with 14 bases remaining between them. The germline gives CDR1 SGHTA, CDR2 FQGNSA. CDR3 region: CASSLEGVTPQPQHF. The CDR3 nucleotides read TGTGCCAGCAGCTTAGAAGGGGTAACCCCCCAGCCCCAGCATTTT.

The chain couples TRBV18 to TRBJ1-1; 8 bases line up with TRBD1. Per germline, CDR1 KGHSH and CDR2 LQKENI. The CDR3 totals 13 residues. V trimming: 6 bases; J trimming: 4 bases; junction bases outside the gene matches: 4. This CDR3 is CASSSTGGTEAFF. The CDR3 bases are TGTGCCAGCTCCTCAACAGGGGGCACTGAAGCTTTCTTT.

Note on this clone: Distinct nucleotide sequences in the sample also encode this CDR3. The chain carries TRBV7-9 and TRBJ1-1, with 9 nucleotides matching TRBD1. The length of the CDR3 is 15 residues. Losses at the gene ends were 4 bases for V and 0 bases for J; bases not matched to a gene: 3. CDR1 and CDR2 from the germline V gene are SEHNR and FQNEAQ (reference sequence). The CDR3 sequence is CASSSWTGVNTEAFF. In DNA, the CDR3 is TGTGCCAGCAGCTCTTGGACAGGGGTGAACACTGAAGCTTTCTTT.

This chain joins TRBV6-1 and TRBJ1-5; 12 positions agree with TRBD1. CDR3 length: 17 amino acids. CDR1 MNHNS and CDR2 SASEGT come from the germline V gene. V lost 4 bases, J lost 6 bases, and 10 bases stayed unmatched. DNA for the CDR3: TGTGCCAGCAGTGTTACACCGGGACAGGGGGCGGTTCAGCCCCAGCATTTT. Its protein product is CASSVTPGQGAVQPQHF.

The CDR3 nucleotides read TGTGCCTGGAGCGGGGGAATGAACACTGAAGCTTTCTTT. Translated, it gives CAWSGGMNTEAFF. This rearrangement joins TRBV30 to TRBJ1-1, with D possibly being TRBD1 (5 bases). Deletions cut 3 bases from V and 0 bases from J, with 8 bases between. The CDR3 loop spans 13 amino acids. Per the germline V gene, CDR1 is GTSNPN and CDR2 is SVGIG (reference sequence).

The chain joins TRBV28 to TRBJ2-5; tentative D call: TRBD1 (6 bases). The CDR3 consists of 13 residues. CDR1 is MDHEN, CDR2 SYDVKM, per germline. Trimming shortened V by 8 bases and J by 3 bases, and 13 bases separated the two germline ends. The CDR3 is CASEDSFKETQYF. The CDR3 DNA reads as TGTGCCAGCGAGGACAGCTTTAAAGAGACCCAGTACTTC.

The CDR3 protein is CASSPSLTETQYF. In DNA form, the CDR3 reads TGTGCCAGCAGCCCGAGCCTCACGGAGACCCAGTACTTC. The V and J genes are TRBV5-5 and TRBJ2-5, with D uncertain. Trimming left V 4 bases short and J 5 bases short, with 12 bases between. CDR3 length equals 13 residues. The V gene's germline CDR1 is SGHKS and CDR2 YYEKEE (reference sequence). Full variable domain (missing parts from reference TRBV5-5 and TRBJ2-5): DAGVTQSPTHLIKTRGQQVTLRCSPISGHKSVSWYQQVLGQGPQFIFQYYEKEERGRGNFPDRFSARQFPNYSSELNVNALLLGDSALYLCASSPSLTETQYFGPGTRLLVL.

The rearrangement links TRBV20-1 to TRBJ1-5, with a possible D match to TRBD1 (5 bases). The V gene's germline CDR1 is DFQATT and CDR2 SNEGSKA (reference sequence). This CDR3 has 15 amino acids. V lost 3 bases, J lost 3 bases, and 15 bases lay in between. The CDR3 DNA reads TGCAGTGCTAGTAAGCGGGGGGTCCCCAATCAGCCCCAGCATTTT. Encoded protein: CSASKRGVPNQPQHF.

The CDR3 nucleotides are TGCGCCAGCAGTGAAATCAGGGCCAATGAGCAGTTCTTC. It translates to CASSEIRANEQFF. V is TRBV10-2 and J is TRBJ2-1; maybe TRBD1 (5 bases). Germline assignment: CDR1 WSHSY and CDR2 SAAADI. This CDR3 spans 13 amino acids. V was clipped by 3 bases and J by 6 bases, with 9 bases between them.

The V gene is TRBV5-1, the J gene TRBJ1-2, with 8 bases identical to TRBD1. Germline V gives CDR1 SGHRS, CDR2 YFSETQ. The CDR3 is made up of 13 amino acids. Trimming took 4 bases from V and 5 from J; bases not matched to a gene: 4. In DNA, the CDR3 is TGCGCCAGCAGCCAGGGACAGGTTTATGGCTACACCTTC. Translated: CASSQGQVYGYTF.

The gene calls are TRBV7-2 and TRBJ1-2; 10 bases line up with TRBD1. Looked up from germline, CDR1 is SGHTA and CDR2 is FQGNSA. The CDR3 runs 16 residues. V lost 1 base, J lost 8 bases, and 10 bases stayed unmatched. The CDR3: CASSLEGTGVLRGYTF. CDR3 bases: TGTGCCAGCAGCTTAGAAGGGACAGGGGTTCTTCGAGGCTACACCTTC.

V usage is TRBV25-1 and J usage is TRBJ2-2, with 15 bases aligning to TRBD2. The V gene's germline CDR1 is MGHDK and CDR2 SYGVNS. The CDR3 is made up of 18 amino acids. Trimming cost V 5 bases and J 5 bases; bases outside gene matches: 9. CDR3: CASSPPGLAGGRTGELFF. For the CDR3, the DNA is TGTGCCAGCAGTCCCCCGGGACTAGCGGGGGGAAGGACCGGGGAGCTGTTTTTT.

The chain has TRBV27 and TRBJ2-7; a weak D match, TRBD1 (6 bases). Trimming left V 3 bases short and J 4 bases short, with 13 bases between. The CDR3 extends over 14 amino acids. Germline V gene lookup returns CDR1 MNHEY and CDR2 SMNVEV (reference sequence). CDR3 region: CASSFGGSGYEQYF. The CDR3 nucleotides are TGTGCCAGCAGTTTTGGGGGCAGTGGGTACGAGCAGTACTTC.

The chain uses TRBV11-3 and TRBJ1-1; D gene ambiguous. The V end was cut by 5 bases, the J end by 5 bases, with 12 bases between. Germline CDR1 is SGHNT and CDR2 is YENEEA. The CDR3 consists of 13 residues. CDR3 amino acids: CASSRTERTEAFF. The CDR3 DNA is TGTGCCAGCAGCCGAACAGAGAGAACTGAAGCTTTCTTT.

The genes are TRBV5-4 and TRBJ2-2; D not resolved. Germline loops: CDR1 SGHNT, CDR2 YYREEE (reference sequence). V was shortened by 2 bases and J by 4 bases, with 3 bases between the two germline ends. The CDR3 has 12 amino acids. This CDR3 reads CASSFFTGELFF. As DNA, the CDR3 is TGTGCCAGCAGCTTCTTCACCGGGGAGCTGTTTTTT.

The sample holds a few counts of this clone. CDR3 region: CASSSGGGQSPLHF. The CDR3 DNA reads TGTGCCAGCTCGTCGGGCGGGGGGCAATCACCCCTCCACTTT. This chain joins TRBV18 and TRBJ1-6; the D gene is possibly TRBD1 (6 bases). This CDR3 spans 14 amino acids. The germline CDR1 and CDR2 sequences are KGHSH and LQKENI. Trimming removed 6 bases at V and 10 bases at J, with 16 bases between.

V usage is TRBV12-3 or TRBV12-4 and J usage is TRBJ1-1; no definite D call. V lost 6 bases and J 8 bases, leaving 16 bases between the germline ends. The CDR3 is 13 amino acids. The CDR3 sequence is CASSPAGLIEAFF. The CDR3 region has the DNA TGTGCCAGCAGCCCGGCAGGACTTATCGAAGCTTTCTTT.